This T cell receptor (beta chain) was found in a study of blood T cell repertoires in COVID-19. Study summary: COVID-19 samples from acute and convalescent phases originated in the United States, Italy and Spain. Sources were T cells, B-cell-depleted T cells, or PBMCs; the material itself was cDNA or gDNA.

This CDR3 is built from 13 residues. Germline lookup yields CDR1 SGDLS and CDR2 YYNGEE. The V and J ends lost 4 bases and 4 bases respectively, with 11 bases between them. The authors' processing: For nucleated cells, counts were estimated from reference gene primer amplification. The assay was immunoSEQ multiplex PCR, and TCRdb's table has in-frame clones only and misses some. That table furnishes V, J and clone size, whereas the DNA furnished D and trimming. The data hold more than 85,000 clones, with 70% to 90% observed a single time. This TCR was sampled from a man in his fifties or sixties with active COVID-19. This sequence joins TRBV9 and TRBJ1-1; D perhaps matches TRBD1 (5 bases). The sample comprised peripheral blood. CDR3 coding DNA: TGTGCCAGCAGCCCCTCGGGGGGCACTGAAGCTTTCTTT. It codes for CASSPSGGTEAFF.